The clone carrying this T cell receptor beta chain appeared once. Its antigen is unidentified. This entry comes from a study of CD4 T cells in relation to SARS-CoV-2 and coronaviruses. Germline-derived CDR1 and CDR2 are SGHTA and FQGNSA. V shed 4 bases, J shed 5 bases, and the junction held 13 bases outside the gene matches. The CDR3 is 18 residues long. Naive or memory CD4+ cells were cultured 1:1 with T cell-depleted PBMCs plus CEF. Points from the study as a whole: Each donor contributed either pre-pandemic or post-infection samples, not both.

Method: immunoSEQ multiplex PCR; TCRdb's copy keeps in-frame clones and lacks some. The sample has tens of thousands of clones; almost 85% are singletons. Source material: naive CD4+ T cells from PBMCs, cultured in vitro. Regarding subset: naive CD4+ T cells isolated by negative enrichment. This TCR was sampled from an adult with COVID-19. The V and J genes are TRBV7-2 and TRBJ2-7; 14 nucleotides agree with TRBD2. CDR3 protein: CASSYWGLAGAPPHEQYF. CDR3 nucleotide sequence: TGTGCCAGCAGCTACTGGGGACTAGCGGGAGCGCCCCCCCACGAGCAGTACTTC.